Detailed here is one T cell receptor beta chain. Its antigen remains unidentified. The record originates from a study of OX40 agonist ivuxolimab in advanced cancers. Turning to the study itself: Partial responses were achieved by three patients, of whom one had hepatocellular carcinoma and two had cutaneous melanoma. General observations from the study: Averaging showed that CD8+ T cells had more expanded clones than CD4+ did.

The trim removed 6 bases at V and 3 bases at J, leaving 3 bases unmatched. Germline V gives CDR1 WNHNN, CDR2 SYGVQD (reference sequence). The CDR3 totals 13 residues. The table came from immunoSEQ multiplex PCR; TCRdb's copy has only in-frame clones and leaves some out. The sample contains approximately 130,000 clones, 85% to 95% of which appear only once. The rearrangement uses TRBV10-1 and TRBJ2-7; 9 bases line up with TRBD1. This receptor was taken from an adult with an advanced solid tumor such as melanoma, head and neck, liver or kidney cancer. Sequencing used CD4+ or CD8+ T cells sorted from blood, obtained in a trial of the OX40 agonist ivuxolimab. The chain's CDR3 is CASRPGQGYEQYF. The CDR3 coding sequence is TGCGCCAGCAGGCCGGGACAGGGCTACGAGCAGTACTTC.